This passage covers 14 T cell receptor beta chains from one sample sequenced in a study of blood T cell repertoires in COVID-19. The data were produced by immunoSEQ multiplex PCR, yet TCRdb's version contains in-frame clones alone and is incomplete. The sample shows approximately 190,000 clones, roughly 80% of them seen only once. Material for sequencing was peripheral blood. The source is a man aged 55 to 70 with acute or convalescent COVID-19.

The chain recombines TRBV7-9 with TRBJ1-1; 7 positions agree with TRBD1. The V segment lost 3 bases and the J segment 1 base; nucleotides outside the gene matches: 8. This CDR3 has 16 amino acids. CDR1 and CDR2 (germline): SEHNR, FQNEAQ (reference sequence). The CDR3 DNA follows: TGTGCCAGCAGCTTGGGTAGGACAGGCCCGAACACTGAAGCTTTCTTT. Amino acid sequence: CASSLGRTGPNTEAFF.

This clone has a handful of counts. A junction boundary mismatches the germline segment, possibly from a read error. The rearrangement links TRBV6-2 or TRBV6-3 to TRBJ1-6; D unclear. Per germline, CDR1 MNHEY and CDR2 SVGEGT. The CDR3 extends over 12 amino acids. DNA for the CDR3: TGTGCCAGCGGTTCCTTTAATTCACCCCTCCACTTT. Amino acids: CASGSFNSPLHF.

Here the CDR3 reads CATLAGGPWETQYF. In nucleotides, the CDR3 is TGTGCCACCCTAGCGGGGGGGCCTTGGGAGACCCAGTACTTC. This chain links TRBV2 with TRBJ2-5; 12 nucleotides agree with TRBD2. The trim removed 10 bases at V and 5 bases at J, leaving 8 bases unmatched. Germline V gene lookup returns CDR1 SNHLY and CDR2 FYNNEI. The CDR3 spans 14 residues. The full variable domain, with the rest looked up from reference TRBV2 and TRBJ2-5, is EPEVTQTPSHQVTQMGQEVILRCVPISNHLYFYWYRQILGQKVEFLVSFYNNEISEKSEIFDDQFSVERPDGSNFTLKIRSTKLEDSAMYFCATLAGGPWETQYFGPGTRLLVL.

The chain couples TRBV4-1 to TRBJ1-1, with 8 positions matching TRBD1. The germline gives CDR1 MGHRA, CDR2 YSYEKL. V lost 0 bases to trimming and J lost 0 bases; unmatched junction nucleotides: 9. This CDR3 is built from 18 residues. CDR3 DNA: TGCGCCAGCAGCCAAGACCGAGGCACAGGGGGGATGAACACTGAAGCTTTCTTT. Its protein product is CASSQDRGTGGMNTEAFF.

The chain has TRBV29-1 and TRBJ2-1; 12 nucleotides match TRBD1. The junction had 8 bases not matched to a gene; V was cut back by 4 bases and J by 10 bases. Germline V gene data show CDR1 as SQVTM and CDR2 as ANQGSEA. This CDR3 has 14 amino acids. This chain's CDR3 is CSVVGQGATPEQFF. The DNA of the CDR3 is TGCAGCGTTGTGGGACAGGGGGCGACCCCGGAGCAGTTCTTC.

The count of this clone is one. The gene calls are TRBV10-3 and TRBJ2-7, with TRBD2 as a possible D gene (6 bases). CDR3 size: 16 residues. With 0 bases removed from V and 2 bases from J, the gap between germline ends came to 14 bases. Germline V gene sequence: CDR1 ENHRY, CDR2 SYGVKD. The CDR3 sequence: CAISESWREGAYEQYF. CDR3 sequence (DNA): TGTGCCATCAGTGAGTCGTGGAGGGAAGGGGCCTACGAGCAGTACTTC.

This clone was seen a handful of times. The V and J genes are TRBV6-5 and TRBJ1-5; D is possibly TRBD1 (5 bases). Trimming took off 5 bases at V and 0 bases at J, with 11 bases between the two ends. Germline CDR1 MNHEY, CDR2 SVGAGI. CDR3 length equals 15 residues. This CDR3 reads CASSPGGISNQPQHF. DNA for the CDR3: TGTGCCAGCAGTCCGGGGGGGATTAGCAATCAGCCCCAGCATTTT.

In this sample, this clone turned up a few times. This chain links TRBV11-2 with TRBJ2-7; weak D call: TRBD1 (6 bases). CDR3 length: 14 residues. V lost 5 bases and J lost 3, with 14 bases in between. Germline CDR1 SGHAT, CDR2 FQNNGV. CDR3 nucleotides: TGTGCCAGCAGCATCGGACAGACCGGCTACGAGCAGTACTTC. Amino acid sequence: CASSIGQTGYEQYF.

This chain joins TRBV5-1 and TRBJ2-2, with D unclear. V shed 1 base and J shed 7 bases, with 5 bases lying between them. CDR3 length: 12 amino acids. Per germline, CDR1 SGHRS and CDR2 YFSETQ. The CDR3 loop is CASSLSGGELFF. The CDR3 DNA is TGCGCCAGCAGCTTGTCGGGCGGGGAGCTGTTTTTT.

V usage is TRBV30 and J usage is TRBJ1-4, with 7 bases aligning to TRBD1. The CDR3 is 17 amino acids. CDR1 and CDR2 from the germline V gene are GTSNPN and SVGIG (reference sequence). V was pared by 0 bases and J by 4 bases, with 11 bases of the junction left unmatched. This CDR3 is CAWSVGTIRDSNEKLFF. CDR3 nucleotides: TGTGCCTGGAGTGTTGGGACGATACGGGACAGTAATGAAAAACTGTTTTTT.

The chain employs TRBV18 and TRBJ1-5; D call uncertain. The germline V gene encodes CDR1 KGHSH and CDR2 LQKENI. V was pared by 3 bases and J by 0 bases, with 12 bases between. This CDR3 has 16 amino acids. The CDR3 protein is CASSPRQEYSNQPQHF. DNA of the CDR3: TGTGCCAGCTCACCTCGGCAGGAATATAGCAATCAGCCCCAGCATTTT.

This CDR3 reads CASSLRLAGVTDTQYF. The DNA for the CDR3 is TGTGCCAGCAGCCTAAGACTAGCGGGAGTCACAGATACGCAGTATTTT. The chain is built from TRBV11-3 and TRBJ2-3; TRBD2 agrees at 12 bases. The CDR3 length is 16 residues. After removal of 5 bases from V and 2 bases from J, the junction contained 5 bases not matched to a gene. Per the germline V gene, CDR1 is SGHNT and CDR2 is YENEEA.

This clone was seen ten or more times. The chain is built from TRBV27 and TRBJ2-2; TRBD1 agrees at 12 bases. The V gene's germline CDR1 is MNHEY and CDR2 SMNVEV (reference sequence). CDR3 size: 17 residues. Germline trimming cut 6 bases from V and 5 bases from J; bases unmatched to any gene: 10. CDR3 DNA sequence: TGTGCCAGCAGGACAAGAACGGGACAGGGGGCGACCGGGGAGCTGTTTTTT. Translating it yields CASRTRTGQGATGELFF.

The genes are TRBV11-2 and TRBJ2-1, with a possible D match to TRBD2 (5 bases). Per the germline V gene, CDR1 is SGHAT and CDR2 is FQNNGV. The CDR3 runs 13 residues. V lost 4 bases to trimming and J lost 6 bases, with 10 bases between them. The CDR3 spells CASSSLVGNEQFF. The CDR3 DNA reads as TGTGCCAGCAGCTCACTAGTCGGCAATGAGCAGTTCTTC.